The 7 T cell receptor beta chains given below trace back to one sample, sequenced in a study of T cell responses to AZD1222 COVID-19 vaccine. Profiled with immunoSEQ multiplex PCR; TCRdb holds only in-frame clones, not every one. Of over 120,000 clones in the sample, roughly 90% are singletons; the top ten hold about 5%. The material sequenced was peripheral blood, taken on day 0 of AZD1222 vaccination. These receptors came from an adult in good health.

The rearrangement uses TRBV7-2 and TRBJ2-3; D gene ambiguous. The V end was cut by 5 bases, the J end by 1 base, with 7 bases between. Germline CDR1 SGHTA, CDR2 FQGNSA. This CDR3 contains 13 residues. The CDR3 nucleotides read TGTGCCAGCAGCCCCCGGCGCACAGATACGCAGTATTTT. This codes for CASSPRRTDTQYF.

The rearrangement joins TRBV11-1 to TRBJ2-7; 8 bases agree with TRBD2. Germline V gene sequence: CDR1 SGHAT, CDR2 FQDESV (reference sequence). V gave up 6 bases and J gave up 2 bases; unmatched junction bases: 9. This CDR3 contains 15 residues. The CDR3 loop reads CASRNTSGAPYEQYF. CDR3 DNA: TGTGCCAGCAGGAATACTAGCGGCGCCCCCTACGAGCAGTACTTC.

Details on this clone: Other DNA sequences in the same sample also yield this CDR3. This chain connects TRBV6-1 to TRBJ2-3, with 11 bases matching TRBD2. The CDR3 loop spans 15 amino acids. The germline gives CDR1 MNHNS, CDR2 SASEGT. V gave up 2 bases and J gave up 4 bases; unmatched junction bases: 2. CDR3 coding DNA: TGTGCCAGCAGTGAACTAGCGGGGGGCCCAGATACGCAGTATTTT. This encodes CASSELAGGPDTQYF.

CDR3 sequence reads: CASSPTESSYEQYF. The CDR3 bases are TGTGCCAGCAGCCCGACAGAGAGCTCCTACGAGCAGTACTTC. The chain carries TRBV9 and TRBJ2-7; tentative D call: TRBD1 (5 bases). Germline CDR1 SGDLS, CDR2 YYNGEE. V was pared by 4 bases and J by 0 bases, with 11 bases between. This CDR3 has 14 amino acids.

The chain has TRBV7-2 and TRBJ2-3, with 12 nucleotides matching TRBD2. V shed 5 bases and J 0 bases; nucleotides not matched to a gene: 9. This CDR3 region has 18 residues. CDR1 is SGHTA and CDR2 is FQGNSA in the germline V gene. The CDR3 DNA is TGTGCCAGCAGCCTAGACCTGCTAGCGGGAGGGAGCACAGATACGCAGTATTTT. It translates to CASSLDLLAGGSTDTQYF. Together with reference TRBV7-2 and TRBJ2-3, the CDR3 gives the full variable domain: GAGVSQSPSNKVTEKGKDVELRCDPISGHTALYWYRQSLGQGLEFLIYFQGNSAPDKSGLPSDRFSAERTGGSVSTLTIQRTQQEDSAVYLCASSLDLLAGGSTDTQYFGPGTRLTVL.

There are a few counts of this clone. CDR3 sequence reads: CASSKEGPFSYNSPLHF. As DNA, the CDR3 is TGTGCCAGCAGCAAAGAGGGACCGTTCTCCTATAATTCACCCCTCCACTTT. The rearrangement joins TRBV5-6 to TRBJ1-6; TRBD1 might be the D (5 bases). Trimming removed 4 bases at V and 0 bases at J, with 14 bases between. Per the germline V gene, CDR1 is SGHDT and CDR2 is YYEEEE. The CDR3 sequence is 17 residues long.

This rearrangement joins TRBV6-2 or TRBV6-3 to TRBJ2-7; D might be TRBD2 (6 bases). Between the trimmed V and J ends, which lost 0 bases and 4 bases, there was a span of 10 bases. In germline, CDR1 is MNHEY, CDR2 SVGEGT. This CDR3 comprises 14 residues. The CDR3 here is CASSYSSLAYEQYF. In DNA form, the CDR3 reads TGTGCCAGCAGTTACTCGAGTCTAGCGTACGAGCAGTACTTC.